Given below is one TCR beta chain in context. Its specificity is unknown. This specimen belongs to a study of Tregs in tolerant kidney transplant recipients. Findings of the study overall: Validation in larger populations is needed because few patients were studied.

Germline CDR1 reads MGHRA; CDR2 reads YSYEKL. This CDR3 has 16 amino acids. J lost 7 bases, V lost 2 bases, and 10 bases had no gene match. The data were produced by immunoSEQ multiplex PCR, yet TCRdb's version contains in-frame clones alone and is incomplete. The profile shows fewer than 100,000 clones, 93% of them singletons. Sequencing was performed on CD4+ T cells from blood, taken before the transplant. The chain uses TRBV4-1 and TRBJ1-1; 10 bases line up with TRBD1. The clonotype was recovered from a human donor who received a combined kidney and bone marrow transplant. The CDR3 region is CASSQPLGQGVGEAFF. The CDR3 DNA reads TGCGCCAGCAGCCAACCCCTAGGACAGGGGGTAGGTGAAGCTTTCTTT.